This TCR beta chain originates from a study of blood T cell repertoires in COVID-19. Study background: Specimens from acute and convalescent COVID-19 originated in the United States, Italy and Spain. PBMCs, B-cell-depleted T cells, or T cells provided the cDNA or gDNA that made up the material.

There are 15 residues in the CDR3. Germline V lookup: CDR1 SGHDT, CDR2 YYEEEE. The germline V and J ends were trimmed by 0 bases and 0 bases, with 7 bases remaining between them. Per the study methods: How many nucleated cells were present was estimated from reference gene primer amplification. Profiled with immunoSEQ multiplex PCR; TCRdb holds only in-frame clones, not every one. That table is the source of V, J and clone size, and D and trimming were worked out from the DNA. This sample has about 160,000 clones, with about 82% found just once. This TCR was sampled from a man in his fifties or sixties with active or convalescent COVID-19. The gene calls are TRBV5-6 and TRBJ1-5, with no clear D. Sequenced material: peripheral blood. The CDR3 loop is CASSLGLHSNQPQHF. CDR3 nucleotides: TGTGCCAGCAGCTTGGGACTACATAGCAATCAGCCCCAGCATTTT.